One sample yielded the 2 T cell receptor beta chains listed below, sequenced in a study of human T cells and chemical hapten exposure. The time point is: patch test 3, about 24 weeks after DPC sensitization. Indicated treatment: therapeutic diphenylcyclopropenone sensitization with weekly scalp DPC. MiXCR, applied by TCRdb to the RACE reads, yields one record per CDR3 protein. The table records 85,000 to 100,000 distinct CDR3 sequences, 25% to 30% of them present only once. The material sequenced was whole blood, taken in connection with sensitization to the hapten diphenylcyclopropenone (DPC). The receptor set was obtained from a man aged 40-49 years with alopecia areata. Some clones in this sample may be carry-over from other donors' samples.

J is TRBJ1-6 and V is TRBV27; weak D call: TRBD1 (6 bases). V gave up 7 bases and J gave up 9 bases, with 16 bases separating them. CDR1 MNHEY and CDR2 SMNVEV come from the germline V gene (reference sequence). The CDR3 is 14 amino acids. CDR3 nucleotides: TGTGCCAGCACTCAGGGGAAGTTGGCTTCACCCCTCCACTTT. Protein: CASTQGKLASPLHF.

The V call is TRBV6-2 or TRBV6-3, the J call TRBJ2-3; tentative D call: TRBD1 (6 bases). Germline V CDR1 and CDR2: MNHEY, SVGEGT. The CDR3 has 15 amino acids. Trimming pared 2 bases from V and 6 bases from J, leaving 15 bases between. CDR3: CASSYADRRRDTQYF. DNA of the CDR3: TGTGCCAGCAGTTACGCCGACAGGAGACGGGATACGCAGTATTTT.